This T cell receptor (beta chain) is from a study of Ad26.COV2.S vaccination and SARS-CoV-2 variants. Study-level background: Ad26.COV2.S arm of COV1001 included the donor. General observations from the study: TCR breadth and depth estimates may have understated total T cell responses.

This clone is a singleton in its sample. Its specificity is not known. Produced via immunoSEQ multiplex PCR; TCRdb's table is partial and in-frame only. This sample has around 270,000 clones, with around nine tenths found just once. The treatment is: approximately 18 received Ad26.COV2.S at low or high dose, single or two shots; 5 received placebo; per-sample allocation not given. Specimen acquisition occurred on day 63 following the initial vaccine or placebo injection. CDR3 length equals 14 residues. V lost 4 bases to trimming and J lost 0 bases, with 9 bases between them. Looked up from germline, CDR1 is SNHLY and CDR2 is FYNNEI.

The rearrangement links TRBV2 to TRBJ1-2, with D unclear. Sequenced material: peripheral blood, taken in a trial of Ad26.COV2.S vaccine versus placebo. The clonotype comes from a person aged 18-65 years who received the Ad26.COV2.S COVID-19 vaccine or a placebo. The CDR3 region is CASSVGSSNYGYTF. The CDR3 bases are TGTGCCAGCAGTGTTGGGAGTTCTAACTATGGCTACACCTTC.